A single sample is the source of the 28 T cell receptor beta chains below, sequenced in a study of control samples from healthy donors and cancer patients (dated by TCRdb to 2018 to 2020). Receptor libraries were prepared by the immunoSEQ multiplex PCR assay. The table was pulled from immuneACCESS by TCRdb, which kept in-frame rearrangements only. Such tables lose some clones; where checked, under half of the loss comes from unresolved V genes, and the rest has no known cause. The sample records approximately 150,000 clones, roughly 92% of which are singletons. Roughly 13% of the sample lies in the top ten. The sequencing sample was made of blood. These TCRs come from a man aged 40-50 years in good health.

CDR3 DNA: TGTGCCAGCAGCCCAGGACTAGGGGGTGAGACCCAGTACTTC. This gives the protein CASSPGLGGETQYF. V is TRBV9 and J is TRBJ2-5, with a tentative D call TRBD2 (7 bases). The germline V and J ends were trimmed by 4 bases and 5 bases, with 15 bases remaining between them. This CDR3 is built from 14 residues. CDR1 is SGDLS, CDR2 YYNGEE, per germline.

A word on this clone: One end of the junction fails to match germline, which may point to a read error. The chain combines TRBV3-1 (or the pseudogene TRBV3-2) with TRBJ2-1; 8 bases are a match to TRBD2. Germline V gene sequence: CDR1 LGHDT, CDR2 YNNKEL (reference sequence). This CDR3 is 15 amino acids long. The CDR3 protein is CASSQGASGRGVPIF. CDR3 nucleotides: TGTGCCAGCAGCCAAGGGGCTAGCGGGCGAGGGGTCCCTATCTTC.

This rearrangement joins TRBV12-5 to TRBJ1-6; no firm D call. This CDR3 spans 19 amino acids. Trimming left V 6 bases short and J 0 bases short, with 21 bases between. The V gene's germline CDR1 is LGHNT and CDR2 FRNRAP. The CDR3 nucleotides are TGTGCTAGTGGCCAAGACCTCGGACGTCCAAGCTCCTATAATTCACCCCTCCACTTT. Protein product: CASGQDLGRPSSYNSPLHF.

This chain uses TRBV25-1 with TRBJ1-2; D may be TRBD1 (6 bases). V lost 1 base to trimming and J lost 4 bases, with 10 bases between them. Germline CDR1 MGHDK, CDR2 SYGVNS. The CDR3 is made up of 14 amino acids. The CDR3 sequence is CASSEWGGLYGYTF. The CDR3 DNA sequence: TGTGCCAGCAGTGAATGGGGGGGGCTCTATGGCTACACCTTC.

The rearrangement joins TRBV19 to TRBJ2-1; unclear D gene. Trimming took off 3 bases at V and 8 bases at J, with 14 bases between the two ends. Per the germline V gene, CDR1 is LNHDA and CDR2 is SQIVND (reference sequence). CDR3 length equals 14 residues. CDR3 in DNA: TGTGCCAGTAGTATTGGTTACCTAGGCCATGAGCAGTTCTTC. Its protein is CASSIGYLGHEQFF.

The CDR3 DNA reads TGTGCCACCAGGGACAGAGGGTGGTCTGAAGCTTTCTTT. Its protein product is CATRDRGWSEAFF. The genes are TRBV10-3 and TRBJ1-1; 7 nucleotides align to TRBD1. The CDR3 is 13 amino acids. CDR1 is ENHRY and CDR2 is SYGVKD in the germline V gene. Losses at the gene ends were 10 bases for V and 6 bases for J; bases not matched to a gene: 11.

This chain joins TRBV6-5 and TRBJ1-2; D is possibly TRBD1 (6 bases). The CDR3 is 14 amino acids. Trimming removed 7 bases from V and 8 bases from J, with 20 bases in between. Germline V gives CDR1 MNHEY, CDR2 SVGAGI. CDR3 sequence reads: CASTRTEPFYGYTF. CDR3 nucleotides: TGTGCCAGCACCCGGACAGAACCCTTTTACGGCTACACCTTC.

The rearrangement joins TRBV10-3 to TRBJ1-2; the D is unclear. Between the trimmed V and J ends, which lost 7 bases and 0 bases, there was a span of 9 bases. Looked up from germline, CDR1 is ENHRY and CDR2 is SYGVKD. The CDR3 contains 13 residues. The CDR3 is CAITPSPNYGYTF. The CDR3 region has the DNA TGTGCCATCACCCCGAGTCCTAACTATGGCTACACCTTC.

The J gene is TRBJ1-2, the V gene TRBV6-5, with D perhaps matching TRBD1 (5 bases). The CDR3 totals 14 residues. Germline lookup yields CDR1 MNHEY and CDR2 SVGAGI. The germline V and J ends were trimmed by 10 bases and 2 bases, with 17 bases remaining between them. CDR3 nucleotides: TGTGCCACCACACCAGGAGGGGCCAACTATGGCTACACCTTC. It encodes CATTPGGANYGYTF.

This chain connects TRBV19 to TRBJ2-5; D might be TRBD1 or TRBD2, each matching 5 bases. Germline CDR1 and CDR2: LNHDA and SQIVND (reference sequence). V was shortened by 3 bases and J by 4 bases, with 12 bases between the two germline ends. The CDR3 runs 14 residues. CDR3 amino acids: CASSIGQGAETQYF. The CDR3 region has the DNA TGTGCCAGTAGTATCGGCCAGGGAGCAGAGACCCAGTACTTC.

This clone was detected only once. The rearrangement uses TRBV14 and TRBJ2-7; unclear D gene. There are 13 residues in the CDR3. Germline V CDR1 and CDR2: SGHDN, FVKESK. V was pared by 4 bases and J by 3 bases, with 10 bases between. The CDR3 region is CASSLSTYYEQYF. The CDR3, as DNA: TGTGCCAGCAGCCTCTCGACATACTACGAGCAGTACTTC.

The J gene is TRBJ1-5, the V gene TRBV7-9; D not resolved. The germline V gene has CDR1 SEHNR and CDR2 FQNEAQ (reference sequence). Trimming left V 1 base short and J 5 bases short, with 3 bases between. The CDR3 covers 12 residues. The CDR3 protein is CASSLDHQPQHF. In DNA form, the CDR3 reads TGTGCCAGCAGCTTAGATCATCAGCCCCAGCATTTT.

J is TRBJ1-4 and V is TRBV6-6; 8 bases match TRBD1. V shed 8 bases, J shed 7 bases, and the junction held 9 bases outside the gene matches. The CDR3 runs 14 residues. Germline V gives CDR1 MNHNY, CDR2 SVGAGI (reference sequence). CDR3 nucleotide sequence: TGTGCCAGCCAGGGGGCGGTTCATGGTGAAAAACTGTTTTTT. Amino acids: CASQGAVHGEKLFF.

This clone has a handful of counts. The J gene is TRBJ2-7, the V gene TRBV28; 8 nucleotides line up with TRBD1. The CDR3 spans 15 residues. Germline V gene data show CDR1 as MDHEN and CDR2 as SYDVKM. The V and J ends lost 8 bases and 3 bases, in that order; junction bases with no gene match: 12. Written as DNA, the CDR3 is TGTGCCAGCCTCAGGGCGGCAGGGGGCGTCTACGAGCAGTACTTC. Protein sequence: CASLRAAGGVYEQYF.

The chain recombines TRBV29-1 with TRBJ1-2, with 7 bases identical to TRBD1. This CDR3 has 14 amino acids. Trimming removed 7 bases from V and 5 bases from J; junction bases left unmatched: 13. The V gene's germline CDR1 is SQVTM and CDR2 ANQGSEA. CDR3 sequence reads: CSARAAGTAYGYTF. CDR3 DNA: TGCAGCGCCCGGGCGGCCGGGACAGCATATGGCTACACCTTC.

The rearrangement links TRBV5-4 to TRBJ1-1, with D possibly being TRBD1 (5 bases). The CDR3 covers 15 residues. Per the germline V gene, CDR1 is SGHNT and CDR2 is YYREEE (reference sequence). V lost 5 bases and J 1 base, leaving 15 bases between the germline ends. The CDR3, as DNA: TGTGCCAGCAGGGACAAGAGGCGTACGAACACTGAAGCTTTCTTT. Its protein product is CASRDKRRTNTEAFF.

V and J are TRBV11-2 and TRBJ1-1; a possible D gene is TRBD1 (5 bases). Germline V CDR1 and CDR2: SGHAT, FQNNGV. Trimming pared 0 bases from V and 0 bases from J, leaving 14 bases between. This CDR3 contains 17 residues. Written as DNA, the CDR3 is TGTGCCAGCAGCTTAGATAACTCAGACAGAATGAACACTGAAGCTTTCTTT. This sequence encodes CASSLDNSDRMNTEAFF.

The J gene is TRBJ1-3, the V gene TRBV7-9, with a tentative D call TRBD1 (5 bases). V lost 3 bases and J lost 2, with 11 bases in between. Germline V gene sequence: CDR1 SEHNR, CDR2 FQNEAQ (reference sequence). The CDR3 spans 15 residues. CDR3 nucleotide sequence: TGTGCCAGCAGCTTTAGCCGAGGGGCTGGAAACACCATATATTTT. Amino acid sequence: CASSFSRGAGNTIYF.

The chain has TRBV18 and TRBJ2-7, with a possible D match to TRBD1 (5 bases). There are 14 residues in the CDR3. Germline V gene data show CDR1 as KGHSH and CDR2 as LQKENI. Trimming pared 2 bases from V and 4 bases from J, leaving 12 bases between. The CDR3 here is CASSPSQGRYEQYF. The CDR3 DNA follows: TGTGCCAGCTCACCAAGCCAGGGCAGATACGAGCAGTACTTC.

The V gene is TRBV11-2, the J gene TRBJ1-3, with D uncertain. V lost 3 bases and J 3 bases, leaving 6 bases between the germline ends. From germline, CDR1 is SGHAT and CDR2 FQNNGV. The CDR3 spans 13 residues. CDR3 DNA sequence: TGTGCCAGCAGCTTGGGGTTTGGAAACACCATATATTTT. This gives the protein CASSLGFGNTIYF.

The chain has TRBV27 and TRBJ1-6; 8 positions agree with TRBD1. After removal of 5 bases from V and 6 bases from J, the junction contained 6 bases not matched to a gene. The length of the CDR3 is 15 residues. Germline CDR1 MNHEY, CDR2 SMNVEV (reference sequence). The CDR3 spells CASSTGQGRNSPLHF. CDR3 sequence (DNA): TGTGCCAGCAGTACCGGACAGGGTCGTAATTCACCCCTCCACTTT.

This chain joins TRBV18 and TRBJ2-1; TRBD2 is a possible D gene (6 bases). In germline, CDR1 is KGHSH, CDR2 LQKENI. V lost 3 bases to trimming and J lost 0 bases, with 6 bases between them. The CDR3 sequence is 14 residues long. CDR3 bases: TGTGCCAGCTCACCCGGGAGCTCCTACAATGAGCAGTTCTTC. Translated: CASSPGSSYNEQFF.

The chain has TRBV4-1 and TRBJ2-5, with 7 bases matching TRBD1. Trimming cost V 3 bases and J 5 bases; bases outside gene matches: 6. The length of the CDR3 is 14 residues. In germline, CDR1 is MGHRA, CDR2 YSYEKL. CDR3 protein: CASSQGRGQETQYF. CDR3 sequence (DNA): TGCGCCAGCAGCCAGGGAAGGGGGCAGGAGACCCAGTACTTC.

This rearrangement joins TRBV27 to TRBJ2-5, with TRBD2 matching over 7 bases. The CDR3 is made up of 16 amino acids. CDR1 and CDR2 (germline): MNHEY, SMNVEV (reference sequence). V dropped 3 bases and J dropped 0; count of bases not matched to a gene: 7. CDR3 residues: CASSFLSGAYQETQYF. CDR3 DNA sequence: TGTGCCAGCAGTTTCTTAAGCGGGGCGTACCAAGAGACCCAGTACTTC.

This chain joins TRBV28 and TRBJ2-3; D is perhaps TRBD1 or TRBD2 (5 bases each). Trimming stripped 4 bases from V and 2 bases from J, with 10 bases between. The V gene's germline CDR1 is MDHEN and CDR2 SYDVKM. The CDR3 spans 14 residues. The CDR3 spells CASSSRGNTDTQYF. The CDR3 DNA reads TGTGCCAGCAGTTCCCGGGGCAACACAGATACGCAGTATTTT.

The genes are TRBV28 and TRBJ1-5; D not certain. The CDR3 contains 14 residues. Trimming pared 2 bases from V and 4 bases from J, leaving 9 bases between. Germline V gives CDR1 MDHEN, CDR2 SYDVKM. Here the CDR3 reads CASSLRKINQPQHF. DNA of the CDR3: TGTGCCAGCAGTTTACGGAAGATAAATCAGCCCCAGCATTTT.

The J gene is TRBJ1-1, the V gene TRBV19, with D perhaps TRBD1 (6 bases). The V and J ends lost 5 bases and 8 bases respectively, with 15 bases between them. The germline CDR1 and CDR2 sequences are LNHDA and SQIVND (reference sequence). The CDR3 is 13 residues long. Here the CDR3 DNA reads TGTGCCAGTAGTGCACAGGGATTTGCGGAAGCTTTCTTT. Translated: CASSAQGFAEAFF.

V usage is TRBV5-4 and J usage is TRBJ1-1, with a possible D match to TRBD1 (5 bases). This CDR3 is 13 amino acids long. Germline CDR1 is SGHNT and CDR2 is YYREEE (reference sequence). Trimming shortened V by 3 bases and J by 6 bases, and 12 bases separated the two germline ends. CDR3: CASSSGGTPEAFF. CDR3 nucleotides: TGTGCCAGCAGCTCCGGTGGGACCCCTGAAGCTTTCTTT.